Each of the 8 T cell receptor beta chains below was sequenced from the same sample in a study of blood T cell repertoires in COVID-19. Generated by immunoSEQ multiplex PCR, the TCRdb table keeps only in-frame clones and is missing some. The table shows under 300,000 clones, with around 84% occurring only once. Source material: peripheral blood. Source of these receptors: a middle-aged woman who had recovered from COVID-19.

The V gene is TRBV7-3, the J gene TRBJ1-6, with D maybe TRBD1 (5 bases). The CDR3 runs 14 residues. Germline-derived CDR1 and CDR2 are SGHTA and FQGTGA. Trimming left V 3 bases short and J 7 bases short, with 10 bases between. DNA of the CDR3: TGTGCCAGCAGCTTGCAGGGATCGAATTCACCCCTCCACTTT. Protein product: CASSLQGSNSPLHF.

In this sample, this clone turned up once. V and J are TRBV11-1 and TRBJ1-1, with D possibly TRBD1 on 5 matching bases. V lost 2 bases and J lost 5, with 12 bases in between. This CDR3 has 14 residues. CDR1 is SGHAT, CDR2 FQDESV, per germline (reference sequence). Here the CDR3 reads CASSLTIGGTEAFF. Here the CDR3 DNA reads TGTGCCAGCAGCTTAACCATCGGGGGGACTGAAGCTTTCTTT.

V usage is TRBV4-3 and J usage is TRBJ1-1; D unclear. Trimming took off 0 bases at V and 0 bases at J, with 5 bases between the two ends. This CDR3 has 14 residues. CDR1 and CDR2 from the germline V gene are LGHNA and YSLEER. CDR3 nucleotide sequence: TGCGCCAGCAGCCAAGAACACATGAACACTGAAGCTTTCTTT. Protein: CASSQEHMNTEAFF.

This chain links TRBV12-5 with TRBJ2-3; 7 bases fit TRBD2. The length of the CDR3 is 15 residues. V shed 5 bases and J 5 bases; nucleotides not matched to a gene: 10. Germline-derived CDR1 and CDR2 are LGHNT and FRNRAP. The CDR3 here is CASGPPQRGRDTQYF. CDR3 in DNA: TGTGCTAGTGGTCCCCCCCAGCGGGGCCGAGATACGCAGTATTTT.

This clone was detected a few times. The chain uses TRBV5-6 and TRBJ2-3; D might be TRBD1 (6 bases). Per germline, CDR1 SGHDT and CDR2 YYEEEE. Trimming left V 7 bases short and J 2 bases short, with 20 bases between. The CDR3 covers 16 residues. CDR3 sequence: CASDQGWAGDTDTQYF. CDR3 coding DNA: TGTGCCAGCGACCAAGGTTGGGCAGGGGACACAGATACGCAGTATTTT.

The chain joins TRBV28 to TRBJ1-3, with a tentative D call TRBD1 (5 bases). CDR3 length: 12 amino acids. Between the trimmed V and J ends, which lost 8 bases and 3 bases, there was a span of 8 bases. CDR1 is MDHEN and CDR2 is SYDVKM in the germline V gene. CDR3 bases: TGTGCCAGCCGACAGAATGGAAACACCATATATTTT. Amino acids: CASRQNGNTIYF.

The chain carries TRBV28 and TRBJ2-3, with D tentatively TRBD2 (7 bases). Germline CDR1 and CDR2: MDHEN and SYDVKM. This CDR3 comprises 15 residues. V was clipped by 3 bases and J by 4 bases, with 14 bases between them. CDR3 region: CASSLGGAGADTQYF. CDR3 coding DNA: TGTGCCAGCAGTTTGGGGGGGGCCGGGGCAGATACGCAGTATTTT.

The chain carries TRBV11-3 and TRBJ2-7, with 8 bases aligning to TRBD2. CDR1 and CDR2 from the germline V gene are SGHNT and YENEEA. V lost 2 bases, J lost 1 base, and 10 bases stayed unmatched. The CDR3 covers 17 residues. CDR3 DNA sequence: TGTGCCAGCAGCTTAATGGGCGCAGCGGGGGAGTCCTACGAGCAGTACTTC. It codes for CASSLMGAAGESYEQYF.